This T cell receptor beta chain was captured in a study of T cells expressing NK-cell markers. Notes on the study in general: Of CD8+ T cells, about 1.0-8% belonged to dominant NKG2C+ clonotypes in roughly 6 donors.

Remarks on this clonotype: Its matching antigen is unknown.

The CDR3 covers 19 residues. TCRdb reprocessed the 5' RACE reads, keeping one entry per CDR3 protein, no DNA. The table gives about 32,000 distinct CDR3 sequences; the top ten clones make up about 60% of it. The receptor was derived from a woman between 18 and 70 years old in good health. The V call is TRBV12-3 or TRBV12-4, the J call TRBJ2-5; the TCRdb D gene call, TRBD2, has no DNA to confirm it. Sequences were obtained from blood T cells: a sorted CD56 or NKG2C T cell subset, CD4+ or CD8+ T cells, or bulk PBMC T cells (not recorded which). CDR3 loop: CASSQSNRNGLAGVETQYF.